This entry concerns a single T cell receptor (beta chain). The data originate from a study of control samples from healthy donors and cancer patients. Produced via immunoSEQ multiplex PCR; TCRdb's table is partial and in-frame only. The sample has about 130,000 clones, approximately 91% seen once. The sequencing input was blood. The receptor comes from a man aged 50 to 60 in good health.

The DNA of the CDR3 is TGTGCCAGTAGAGGAGCCGACGTAGACCTAAGCACAGATACGCAGTATTTT. Translation: CASRGADVDLSTDTQYF. The chain joins TRBV19 to TRBJ2-3; D remains ambiguous. Germline-derived CDR1 and CDR2 are LNHDA and SQIVND (reference sequence). The CDR3 is 17 amino acids. The V and J ends lost 6 bases and 0 bases respectively, with 19 bases between them.